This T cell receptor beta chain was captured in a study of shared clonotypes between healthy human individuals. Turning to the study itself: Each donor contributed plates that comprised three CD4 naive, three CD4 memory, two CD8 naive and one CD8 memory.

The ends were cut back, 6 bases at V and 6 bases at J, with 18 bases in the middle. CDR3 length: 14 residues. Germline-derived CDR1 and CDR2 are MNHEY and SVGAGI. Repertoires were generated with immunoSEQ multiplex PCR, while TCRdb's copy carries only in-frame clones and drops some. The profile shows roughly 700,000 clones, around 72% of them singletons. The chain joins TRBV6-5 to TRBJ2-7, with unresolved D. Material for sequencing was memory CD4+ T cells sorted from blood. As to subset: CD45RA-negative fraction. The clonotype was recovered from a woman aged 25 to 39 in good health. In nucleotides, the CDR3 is TGTGCCAGCAGCCCCACCGGACCTTGGGGCGAGCAGTACTTC. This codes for CASSPTGPWGEQYF.